The 20 T cell receptor beta chains listed next were all sequenced from one sample in a study of OX40 agonist ivuxolimab in advanced cancers. Sequencing was performed with immunoSEQ multiplex PCR; in TCRdb, only in-frame clones are kept and a portion is missing. The sample consists of under 40,000 clones, over 60% of them appearing once. The sample consisted of CD4+ or CD8+ T cells sorted from blood, taken in a trial of the OX40 agonist ivuxolimab. Receptors were obtained from an adult with an advanced solid tumor such as melanoma, head and neck, liver or kidney cancer.

J is TRBJ2-3 and V is TRBV4-2; D remains ambiguous. Germline lookup yields CDR1 LGHNA and CDR2 YNFKEQ. The length of the CDR3 is 13 residues. Trimming pared 0 bases from V and 7 bases from J, leaving 8 bases between. The CDR3, as DNA: TGTGCCAGCAGCCAAGACCCCGGCAATACGCAGTATTTT. It yields the protein CASSQDPGNTQYF.

This clone was seen a handful of times. This chain connects TRBV2 to TRBJ2-5, with 10 bases fitting TRBD2. Germline loops: CDR1 SNHLY, CDR2 FYNNEI. Trimming at V came to 7 bases and at J to 5 bases, leaving 10 bases not matched to a gene. This CDR3 spans 15 amino acids. The CDR3, as DNA: TGTGCCAGCAAGGGAGATAGCGGGGGGAGGGAGACCCAGTACTTC. Residues: CASKGDSGGRETQYF.

V and J are TRBV27 and TRBJ2-3; no clear D gene. The CDR3 is made up of 13 amino acids. Germline V gives CDR1 MNHEY, CDR2 SMNVEV (reference sequence). With 2 bases removed from V and 6 bases from J, the gap between germline ends came to 9 bases. The CDR3 protein is CASSLGEGDTQYF. Here the CDR3 DNA reads TGTGCCAGCAGTTTAGGGGAAGGGGATACGCAGTATTTT.

This chain joins TRBV28 and TRBJ2-5; a possible D gene is TRBD1 (5 bases). Germline V gene lookup returns CDR1 MDHEN and CDR2 SYDVKM. Deletions cut 6 bases from V and 5 bases from J, with 19 bases between. This CDR3 has 15 amino acids. The CDR3 sequence is CASSKNAAGWETQYF. The CDR3 DNA reads as TGTGCCAGCAGCAAAAATGCCGCAGGGTGGGAGACCCAGTACTTC. The full variable domain, in which reference TRBV28 and TRBJ2-5 provide the parts outside the CDR3, is DVKVTQSSRYLVKRTGEKVFLECVQDMDHENMFWYRQDPGLGLRLIYFSYDVKMKEKGDIPEGYSVSREKKERFSLILESASTNQTSMYLCASSKNAAGWETQYFGPGTRLLVL.

V is TRBV5-4 and J is TRBJ2-5, with 7 bases identical to TRBD2. The V and J ends lost 1 base and 4 bases, in that order; junction bases with no gene match: 4. The CDR3 contains 14 residues. CDR1 is SGHNT and CDR2 is YYREEE in the germline V gene (reference sequence). CDR3 protein: CASSLSGRGETQYF. In nucleotides, the CDR3 is TGTGCCAGCAGCTTGTCAGGGAGGGGAGAGACCCAGTACTTC.

This clone was recorded a few times. The chain carries TRBV6-1 and TRBJ1-1; TRBD1 aligns across 11 bases. Germline V gene data show CDR1 as MNHNS and CDR2 as SASEGT. V lost 3 bases, J lost 1 base, and 4 bases stayed unmatched. This CDR3 contains 16 residues. CDR3 nucleotides: TGTGCCAGCAGTGACTGGGACAGGGGGTGGAACACTGAAGCTTTCTTT. It codes for CASSDWDRGWNTEAFF.

V is TRBV14 and J is TRBJ1-6, with TRBD1 as a possible D gene (5 bases). Trimming cost V 4 bases and J 0 bases, with 13 bases left between them. This CDR3 region has 17 residues. Germline loops: CDR1 SGHDN, CDR2 FVKESK. CDR3: CASSPIGGSSYNSPLHF. DNA for the CDR3: TGTGCCAGCAGCCCTATTGGGGGGAGCTCCTATAATTCACCCCTCCACTTT.

V usage is TRBV5-5 and J usage is TRBJ2-5; 10 nucleotides agree with TRBD1. The CDR3 is made up of 15 amino acids. The V gene end was trimmed by 2 bases and the J gene end by 4 bases; junction bases not matched to a gene: 5. Germline CDR1 and CDR2: SGHKS and YYEKEE (reference sequence). The CDR3 protein is CASSFGGTGVETQYF. For the CDR3, the DNA is TGTGCCAGCAGCTTCGGCGGGACAGGGGTAGAGACCCAGTACTTC.

The chain couples TRBV6-6 to TRBJ2-4; TRBD2 might be the D (6 bases). From germline, CDR1 is MNHNY and CDR2 SVGAGI (reference sequence). The CDR3 sequence is 14 residues long. With 5 bases removed from V and 6 bases from J, the gap between germline ends came to 14 bases. CDR3 region: CASSPPGLRNIQYF. The CDR3 nucleotides read TGTGCCAGCAGTCCGCCGGGACTCAGAAACATTCAGTACTTC.

The chain recombines TRBV7-6 with TRBJ1-6, with 7 bases that match TRBD1. The CDR3 has 14 amino acids. V shed 5 bases and J 7 bases; nucleotides not matched to a gene: 5. Germline CDR1 and CDR2: SGHVS and FNYEAQ. The CDR3 region is CASSPQGRNSPLHF. CDR3 in DNA: TGTGCCAGCAGCCCACAGGGGAGGAATTCACCCCTCCACTTT.

This clone has just a few counts. J is TRBJ2-1 and V is TRBV5-1, with D possibly being TRBD1 (6 bases). The germline gives CDR1 SGHRS, CDR2 YFSETQ. The V and J ends lost 7 bases and 7 bases respectively, with 24 bases between them. This CDR3 has 16 residues. The CDR3: CASHFGGSRSGNEQFF. The CDR3 nucleotides read TGCGCCAGCCATTTTGGGGGCTCCCGGTCGGGTAATGAGCAGTTCTTC.

The V call is TRBV2, the J call TRBJ2-4; D perhaps matches TRBD2 (5 bases). Germline assignment: CDR1 SNHLY and CDR2 FYNNEI. With 6 bases removed from V and 2 bases from J, the gap between germline ends came to 14 bases. This CDR3 is built from 15 residues. Written as DNA, the CDR3 is TGTGCCAGCAGCGCGGGCCACCCAACCAAAAACATTCAGTACTTC. Amino acid sequence: CASSAGHPTKNIQYF.

The J gene is TRBJ1-2, the V gene TRBV2; D gene ambiguous. The length of the CDR3 is 9 residues. The ends were cut back, 3 bases at V and 8 bases at J, with 1 base in the middle. Germline assignment: CDR1 SNHLY and CDR2 FYNNEI. CDR3 sequence: CASSEGYTF. CDR3 sequence (DNA): TGTGCCAGCAGTGAGGGCTACACCTTC.

V and J are TRBV5-1 and TRBJ1-6; a weak D match, TRBD1 (5 bases). V was cut by 5 bases and J by 8 bases, with 14 bases left in between. There are 14 residues in the CDR3. CDR1 SGHRS and CDR2 YFSETQ come from the germline V gene. The CDR3 loop is CASRETVGDSPLHF. The CDR3, as DNA: TGCGCCAGCAGAGAGACAGTTGGAGATTCACCCCTCCACTTT.

This clone is deemed medium-sized (0.01 to 0.1%). This chain links TRBV5-8 with TRBJ1-4; D gene ambiguous. V shed 2 bases and J shed 8 bases, with 10 bases lying between them. This CDR3 is 13 amino acids long. Germline CDR1 is SGHTS and CDR2 is YDEGEE. In DNA, the CDR3 is TGTGCCAGCAGCTTCGGCCCCGAAGAAAAACTGTTTTTT. Protein sequence: CASSFGPEEKLFF.

The chain has TRBV5-1 and TRBJ1-1, with no clear D. This CDR3 spans 14 amino acids. V was clipped by 5 bases and J by 4 bases, with 15 bases between them. CDR1 and CDR2 from the germline V gene are SGHRS and YFSETQ. The CDR3 spells CASRPDSVGTEAFF. The DNA for the CDR3 is TGCGCCAGCAGACCGGACTCGGTGGGCACTGAAGCTTTCTTT.

About this clone: One end of the junction varies from germline; a read error may be responsible. CDR3 coding DNA: TGCAGTGCTAGAGATCTGGGCGGGGTATTGTTT. This gives the protein CSARDLGGVLF. The chain joins TRBV20-1 to TRBJ1-6, with D uncertain. The CDR3 is 11 amino acids. Germline V CDR1 and CDR2: DFQATT, SNEGSKA (reference sequence).

A remark on this clone: One end of the junction is discordant with germline, which a read error may explain. This sample includes further DNA sequences coding for the same CDR3. V is TRBV4-1 and J is TRBJ1-2, with 9 bases that match TRBD1. Germline V CDR1 and CDR2: MGHRA, YSYEKL. The CDR3 has 15 residues. CDR3: CASSQPGQGLYGYTF. Here the CDR3 DNA reads TGCGCCAGCAGCCAGCCGGGACAGGGCCTCTATGGCTACACCTTT.

V is TRBV10-2 and J is TRBJ2-7; D unresolved. The V end lost 9 bases, the J end lost 2 bases, and 17 bases lay between the germline ends. The CDR3 consists of 14 residues. Germline CDR1 is WSHSY and CDR2 is SAAADI. In DNA form, the CDR3 reads TGCGCCAGTGCTAGGAGTGGGCCTCCCTACGAGCAGTACTTC. Translating gives CASARSGPPYEQYF.

V is TRBV10-1 and J is TRBJ2-3; the D gene is possibly TRBD2 (5 bases). CDR3 length equals 15 residues. V shed 2 bases and J shed 0 bases, with 9 bases lying between them. Germline values: CDR1 WNHNN, CDR2 SYGVQD (reference sequence). CDR3 DNA sequence: TGCGCCAGCAGTGAGAGAGGGAGTAGCACAGATACGCAGTATTTT. Protein sequence: CASSERGSSTDTQYF.